Below, one T cell receptor (beta chain) is given with its context. The antigen it recognizes is unknown. Per-base quality was not reported, and no clone a single base away is much larger than it. The library was produced with the immunoSEQ multiplex PCR assay. For the multiplex PCR, a mixture combining 60 forward primers for TCR Vbeta segments and 13 reverse primers for TCR Jbeta segments was used. The CDR3 region of rearranged TCR beta genes was amplified from genomic DNA with a multiplex PCR assay. On the Illumina HiSeq System, the amplified TCR beta libraries were sequenced as 87-base-pair reads. The original pipeline was this. A later analysis counted some 74 million unique TCR beta chains across the 550 to 800 repertoires, and roughly 11 million of these chains were shared by at least two donors. Raw reads were error-corrected and collapsed into unique sequences by a nearest-neighbor algorithm in which closely related sequences were merged to remove PCR and sequencing errors. CDR3 sequences were aligned to IMGT reference sequences to assign V, D and J gene segments. For a sequence to be retained, at least a six-nucleotide match to both a V gene segment and a J gene segment was required. A rearrangement was called productive if the CDR3 had no stop codons and remained in frame with V and J, and every other rearrangement was called non-productive. Following IMGT convention, CDR3 was defined as the stretch from the second conserved V-encoded cysteine up to the conserved J-encoded phenylalanine. Sequences without an unambiguous match to a single V gene segment were excluded from the earlier analysis of several hundred of the donors. In an earlier analysis of several hundred of the donors, a V segment was called functional when productive rearrangements were above 56.7%, and segregating when the standard deviation between donors exceeded 5%. A statistical classification framework was developed to diagnose cytomegalovirus status using the catalog of TCR beta chain sequences. In a later analysis, TCR nucleotide sequences were compared against IMGT/GENE-DB human TR gene sequences so that V and J genes could be assigned. A later analysis assigned CDR3 sequences and most-parsimonious VDJ recombination scenarios with the TCRdist pipeline. In a later analysis, every TCR beta chain was defined by the combination of its CDR3 amino acid sequence and its V-gene family, and reads without a unique V-gene family were dropped. To address suspected cross-contamination and a sequencing artifact, a later analysis removed some 620 highly shared, low-generation-probability nucleotide sequences. In a later analysis, a clonal expansion index for each public chain was calculated from normalized within-repertoire ranks of inferred template counts. A later analysis computed generation probabilities with a VDJ recombination model fitted to out-of-frame rearrangements, and checked the results against IGoR. In a later analysis, TCR-TCR, TCR-HLA and TCR-CMV co-occurrence was scored with hypergeometric tests, and a repertoire-size bias correction was applied to TCR pairs. A later analysis estimated false discovery rates by permuting HLA or CMV assignments 20 times. In a later analysis, co-occurring TCRs were grouped using DBSCAN, and TCRdist sequence similarity was added for clustering within HLA-allele-positive subsets. Co-occurrence clustering excluded repertoires with fewer than 30,000 or more than 120,000 public chains, plus five with anomalous nucleotide sharing. TCRdb stores this immuneACCESS table with in-frame sequences only. Part of the clones is absent; in the studies checked, under half of the shortfall reflects unresolved V genes, and no reason is known for the rest. V and J calls and clone size follow that table, whereas D and trimming were derived from the DNA. This sample lists roughly 180,000 clones; roughly 79% were detected once. The ten largest clonotypes hold 1.3% of the sample.

This entry belongs to a study of cytomegalovirus exposure and HLA in healthy donors (dated by TCRdb to about 2017). Study-level background: According to an earlier analysis of a few hundred of the donors, about 179 million T cells yielded roughly 110 million unique TCR beta sequences and 276 Gb of sequence data. Approximately 310 gigabases of sequencing data and roughly 80 million unique TCR sequences made up an early release that covered 500 to 650 HLA-typed donors. Among the roughly 390 genotyped donors, approximately 82% belonged to the genetic ancestry cluster associated with self-reported Caucasian donors. The aim of the study was to test whether cataloging public T cell receptors could identify signatures of past pathogen exposure. The study used immunosequencing to profile the T cell repertoires of 670 or so subjects and linked those repertoires to cytomegalovirus serostatus. Along with the approximately 700-subject first cohort, a separate validation cohort of over a hundred different subjects was used. The study combined high-throughput TCR immunosequencing, statistical association of individual TCRs with disease status, and machine learning to predict cytomegalovirus infection status. In a later analysis, previously published TCR beta repertoires from more than 500 donors were re-analyzed and high-resolution HLA genotyping was added so that TCR occurrence patterns could be studied. The later analysis used no new phenotypic data to find candidate immune exposures, relying instead on TCR beta sequences and their occurrence across donors. In an earlier analysis of 587 of the donors, high-throughput TCR beta sequencing was used to judge whether each TCR beta V gene segment behaved as functional or pseudogenic. Donor age, sex, ethnicity and CMV serostatus were compiled alongside the repertoire data. In a later genetic analysis, genome-wide SNP genotypes for about three fifths of the roughly 670 donors were used, and that subset was treated as a discovery cohort. All discovery cohort repertoires had been generated on a single sequencing platform. Both class I and class II loci were covered by HLA typing, at four-digit resolution. Typing coverage varied by locus: roughly 629-640 donors for A, B, C, DRB1 and DQB1; under 550 for DQA1; more than 600 for DPA1; 450 to 480 for DPB1. Roughly 5 DR-DQ haplotypes were handled as single units for association and clustering because linkage in the cohort was strong. Across some 400 genotyped donors of the cohort, an average of approximately 220,000 unique TCR beta nucleotide sequences per donor were sequenced, and roughly 20% of those sequences were non-productive. The full study reports these points: Because HLA typing was missing for some donors at each locus, association tests included only the typed subset. At a false discovery rate of 0.05, a later analysis linked 16,951 TCR beta sequences to specific HLA alleles. In the study, approximately 160 TCR beta chains were listed as associated with cytomegalovirus. Across donors, most TCR sequences were observed very rarely, whereas some public TCRs were present in many individuals. A further reported finding was that TCR beta sequences accurately predicted the HLA-A and HLA-B alleles for most subjects in the first cohort. The classifier was reported to diagnose cytomegalovirus status with high specificity and sensitivity in both the original cohort and the validation cohort. Roughly uniform sequencing depth across donors was assumed in presence/absence analyses, although this assumption may not hold. According to a later genetic analysis, donors in an Asian-associated ancestry cluster had fewer N-insertions in productive TCRs than the approximately 650-donor mean. The only immune exposure information available for the cohort was CMV serostatus. A later analysis found that TCR association rates varied across HLA loci, with DRB1 alleles showing the most associated TCRs and HLA-C alleles the fewest. The sequencing pipeline was judged likely to have produced a cluster of highly shared sequence variants as a technical artifact. The 87-base-pair reads could not distinguish some IMGT-functional V segments, including TRBV6-2 and TRBV6-3, so those segments were excluded. In a later analysis, several top co-occurrence clusters were reported to appear linked to parvovirus B19, influenza, CMV and Epstein-Barr virus. Assigning TCR associations to individual alleles was difficult when HLA alleles, especially DR and DQ, strongly co-occurred. Seventeen rarely observed V segments, including chromosome 9 orphons, were excluded from the earlier analysis of a few hundred of the donors because counts were too low. The authors suggested that the approach could potentially be extended to other disease states and immunological phenotypes. An association between a missense DCLRE1C variant and V-gene and J-gene trimming of TCR beta chains was found in a later genetic analysis and replicated in an independent cohort. In vitro tests confirmed that a few of the cytomegalovirus-associated TCR beta chains recognize cytomegalovirus antigens. Most CMV-associated TCR beta chains appeared to be HLA-restricted in a later analysis, and the HLA associations seemed to be driven largely by CMV exposure. In an earlier analysis of around 600 of the donors, most TCR beta V segments were observed in productive rearrangements about 87% or about 30% of the time, broadly matching IMGT annotations. Correlated functional status among segregating V segments might reflect linkage disequilibrium, but an unknown experimental factor could not be ruled out. Only TCR beta chains were sequenced in this cohort, and the absence of alpha or paired-chain data limited detectable features. A later analysis found that HLA-associated TCR beta chains were more clonally expanded and had lower generation probabilities than equally common non-associated chains.

The cohort consisted of approximately 690 healthy bone marrow donors. All cohort members were sampled while nominally healthy, although unrecorded immune exposures were likely present. The donor tested CMV seronegative, placing the donor among the roughly 340 seronegative members of the cohort. Every donor gave a peripheral blood sample, and the peripheral blood mononuclear cells from that sample were used for TCR beta sequencing. The Qiagen DNeasy Blood Extraction Kit was used to extract genomic DNA from the blood cell samples. The CDR3 sequence holds 16 residues, the cysteine and phenylalanine included. Only the CDR3 region is kept as DNA, spanning 48 bases read in frame from base 1. Here V drops 8 bases and J drops 3 bases, and the junction holds 16 bases not matched to any gene. The CDR1 and CDR2 encoded by the germline V gene (reference sequence) are LNHDA and SQIVND.

The receptor was derived from a man aged 25 to 45 in good health and CMV-seronegative. Recombination joined TRBV19 with TRBJ2-7; 7 bases in between match TRBD2. Sequencing used PBMCs. For the CDR3, the sequence is CASHWGREAGIYEQYF. The DNA sequence is TGTGCCAGTCACTGGGGCCGGGAAGCGGGGATCTACGAGCAGTACTTC.